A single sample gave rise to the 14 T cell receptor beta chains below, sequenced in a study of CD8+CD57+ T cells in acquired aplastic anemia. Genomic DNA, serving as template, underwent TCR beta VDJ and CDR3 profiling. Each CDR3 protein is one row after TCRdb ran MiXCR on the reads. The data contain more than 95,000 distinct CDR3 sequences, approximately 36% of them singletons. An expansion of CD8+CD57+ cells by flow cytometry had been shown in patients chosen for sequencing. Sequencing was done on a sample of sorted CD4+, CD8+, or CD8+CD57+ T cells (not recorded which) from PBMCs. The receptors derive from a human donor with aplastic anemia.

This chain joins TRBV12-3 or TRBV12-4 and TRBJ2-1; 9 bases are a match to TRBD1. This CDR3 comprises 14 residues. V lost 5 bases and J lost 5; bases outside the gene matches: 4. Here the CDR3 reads CASSRQGEHNEQFF. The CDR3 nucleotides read TGTGCCAGCAGTAGACAGGGGGAGCACAATGAGCAGTTCTTC.

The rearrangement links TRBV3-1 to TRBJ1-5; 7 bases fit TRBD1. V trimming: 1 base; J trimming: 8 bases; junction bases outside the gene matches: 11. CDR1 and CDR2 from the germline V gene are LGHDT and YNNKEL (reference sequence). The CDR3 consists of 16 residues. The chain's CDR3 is CASSQASRRGVEPQHF. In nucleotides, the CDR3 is TGTGCCAGCAGCCAAGCGAGTCGCAGGGGGGTTGAGCCCCAGCATTTT.

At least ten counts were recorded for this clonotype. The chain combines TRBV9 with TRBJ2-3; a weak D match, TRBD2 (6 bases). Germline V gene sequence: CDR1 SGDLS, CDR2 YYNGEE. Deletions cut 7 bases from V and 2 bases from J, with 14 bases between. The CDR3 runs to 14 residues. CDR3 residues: CASGLLGSTDTQYF. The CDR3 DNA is TGTGCCAGCGGACTACTTGGCTCCACAGATACGCAGTATTTT.

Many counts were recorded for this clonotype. CDR3 loop: CASSWGQGKRGYTF. CDR3 bases: TGCGCCAGCAGCTGGGGACAGGGGAAGCGCGGCTACACCTTC. The chain employs TRBV5-1 and TRBJ1-2; 10 bases align to TRBD1. Germline V gene data show CDR1 as SGHRS and CDR2 as YFSETQ. The CDR3 is made up of 14 amino acids. The J segment lost 8 bases and the V segment lost 3 bases, leaving 7 bases of the junction unmatched.

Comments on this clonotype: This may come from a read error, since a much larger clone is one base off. The CDR3 region is CAGSQETSQPYEQYF. The CDR3 region has the DNA TGCGCCGGCAGCCAAGAAACTAGCCAACCCTACGAGCAGTACTTC. V usage is TRBV4-1 and J usage is TRBJ2-7; TRBD2 might be the D (6 bases). The CDR3 has 15 residues. Germline V gene lookup returns CDR1 MGHRA and CDR2 YSYEKL.

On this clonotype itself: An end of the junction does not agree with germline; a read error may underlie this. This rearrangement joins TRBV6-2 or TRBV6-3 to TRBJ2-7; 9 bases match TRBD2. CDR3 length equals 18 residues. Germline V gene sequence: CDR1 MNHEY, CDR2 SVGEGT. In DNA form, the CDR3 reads TGTGCCAGCAGTTACGGGAAGCGGGGGGCCGGCTGGCACTACGGGCAGTACTTC. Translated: CASSYGKRGAGWHYGQYF.

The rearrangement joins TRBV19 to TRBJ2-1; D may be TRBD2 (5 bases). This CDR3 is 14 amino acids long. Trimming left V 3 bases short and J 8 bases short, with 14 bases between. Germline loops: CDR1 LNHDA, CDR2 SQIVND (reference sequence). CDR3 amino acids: CASSIRSASYEQFF. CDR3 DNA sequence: TGTGCCAGTAGTATTAGGTCGGCTAGCTATGAGCAGTTCTTC.

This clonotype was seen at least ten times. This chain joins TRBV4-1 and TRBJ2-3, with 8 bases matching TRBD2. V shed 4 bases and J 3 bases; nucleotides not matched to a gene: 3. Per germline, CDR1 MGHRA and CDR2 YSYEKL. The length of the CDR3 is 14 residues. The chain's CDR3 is CASSPSGPTDTQYF. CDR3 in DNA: TGCGCCAGCAGCCCTAGCGGGCCGACAGATACGCAGTATTTT.

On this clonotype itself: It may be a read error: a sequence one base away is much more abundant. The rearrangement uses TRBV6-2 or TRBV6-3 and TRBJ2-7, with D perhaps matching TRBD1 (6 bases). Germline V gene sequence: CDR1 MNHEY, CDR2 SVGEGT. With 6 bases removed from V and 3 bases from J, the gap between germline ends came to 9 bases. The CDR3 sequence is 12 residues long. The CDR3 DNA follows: TGTGCCAGCAGGAACAGGGTCTACGAGCAGTACTTC. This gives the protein CASRNRVYEQYF.

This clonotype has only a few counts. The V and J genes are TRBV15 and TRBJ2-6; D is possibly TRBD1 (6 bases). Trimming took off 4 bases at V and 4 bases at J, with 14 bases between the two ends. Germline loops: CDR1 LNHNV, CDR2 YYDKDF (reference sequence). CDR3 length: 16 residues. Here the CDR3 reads CATSTGTSSGANVLTF. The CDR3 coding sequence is TGTGCCACCAGCACTGGGACAAGTTCCGGGGCCAACGTCCTGACTTTC.

As DNA, the CDR3 is TGCAGCGTTGAAAAAAGGACCTCTGGAAACACCATATATTTT. Its protein product is CSVEKRTSGNTIYF. The chain employs TRBV29-1 and TRBJ1-3; D remains ambiguous. The germline gives CDR1 SQVTM, CDR2 ANQGSEA. CDR3 length: 14 residues. Trimming shortened V by 2 bases and J by 0 bases, and 8 bases separated the two germline ends.

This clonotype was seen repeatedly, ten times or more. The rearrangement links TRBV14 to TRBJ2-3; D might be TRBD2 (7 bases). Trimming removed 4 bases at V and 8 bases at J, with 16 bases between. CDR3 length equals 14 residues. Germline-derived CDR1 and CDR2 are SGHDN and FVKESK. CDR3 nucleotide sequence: TGTGCCAGCAGCCCCCTAGGGGGGGCCGGTACGCAGTATTTT. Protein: CASSPLGGAGTQYF.

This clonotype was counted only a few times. For the CDR3, the DNA is TGTGCCAGCAGTTCTCCGACAGTGACAAACACCATATATTTT. It encodes CASSSPTVTNTIYF. V and J are TRBV28 and TRBJ1-3, with D perhaps matching TRBD1 (5 bases). With 4 bases removed from V and 6 bases from J, the gap between germline ends came to 13 bases. Germline V gene sequence: CDR1 MDHEN, CDR2 SYDVKM. The CDR3 is 14 amino acids.

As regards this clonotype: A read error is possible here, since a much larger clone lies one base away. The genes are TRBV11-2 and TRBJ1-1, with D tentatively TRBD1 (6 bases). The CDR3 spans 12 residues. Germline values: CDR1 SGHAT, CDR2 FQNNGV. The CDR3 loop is CAGSLGAVRGFF. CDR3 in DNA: TGTGCCGGCAGCTTGGGGGCTGTAAGGGGTTTCTTT.